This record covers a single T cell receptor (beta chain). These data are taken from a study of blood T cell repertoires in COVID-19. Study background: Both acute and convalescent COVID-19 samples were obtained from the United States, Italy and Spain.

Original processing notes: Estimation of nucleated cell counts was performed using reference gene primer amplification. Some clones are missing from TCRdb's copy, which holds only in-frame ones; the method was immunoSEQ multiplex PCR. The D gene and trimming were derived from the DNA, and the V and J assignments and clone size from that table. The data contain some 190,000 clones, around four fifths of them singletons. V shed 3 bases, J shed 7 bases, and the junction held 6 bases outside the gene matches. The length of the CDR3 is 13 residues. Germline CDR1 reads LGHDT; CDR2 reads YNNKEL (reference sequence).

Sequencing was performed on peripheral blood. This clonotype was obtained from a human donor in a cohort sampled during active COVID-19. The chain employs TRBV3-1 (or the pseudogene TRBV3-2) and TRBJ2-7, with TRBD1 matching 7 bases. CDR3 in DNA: TGTGCCAGCAGCCAGGGGACAGCGCGTGAGCAGTACGTC. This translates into CASSQGTAREQYV.